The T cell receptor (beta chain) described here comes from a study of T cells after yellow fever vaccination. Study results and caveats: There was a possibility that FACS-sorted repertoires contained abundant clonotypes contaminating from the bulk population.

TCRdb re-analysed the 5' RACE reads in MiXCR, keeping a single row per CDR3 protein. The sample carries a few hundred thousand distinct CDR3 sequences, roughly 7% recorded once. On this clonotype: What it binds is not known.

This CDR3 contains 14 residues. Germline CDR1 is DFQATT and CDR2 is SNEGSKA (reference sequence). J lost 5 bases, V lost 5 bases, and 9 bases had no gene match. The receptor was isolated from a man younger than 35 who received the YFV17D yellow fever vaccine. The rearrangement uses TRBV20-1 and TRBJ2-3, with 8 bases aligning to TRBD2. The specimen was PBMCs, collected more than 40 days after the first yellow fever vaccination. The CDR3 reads CSARRAGDRDTQYF. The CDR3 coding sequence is TGCAGTGCTCGACGAGCGGGGGATAGAGATACGCAGTATTTT.